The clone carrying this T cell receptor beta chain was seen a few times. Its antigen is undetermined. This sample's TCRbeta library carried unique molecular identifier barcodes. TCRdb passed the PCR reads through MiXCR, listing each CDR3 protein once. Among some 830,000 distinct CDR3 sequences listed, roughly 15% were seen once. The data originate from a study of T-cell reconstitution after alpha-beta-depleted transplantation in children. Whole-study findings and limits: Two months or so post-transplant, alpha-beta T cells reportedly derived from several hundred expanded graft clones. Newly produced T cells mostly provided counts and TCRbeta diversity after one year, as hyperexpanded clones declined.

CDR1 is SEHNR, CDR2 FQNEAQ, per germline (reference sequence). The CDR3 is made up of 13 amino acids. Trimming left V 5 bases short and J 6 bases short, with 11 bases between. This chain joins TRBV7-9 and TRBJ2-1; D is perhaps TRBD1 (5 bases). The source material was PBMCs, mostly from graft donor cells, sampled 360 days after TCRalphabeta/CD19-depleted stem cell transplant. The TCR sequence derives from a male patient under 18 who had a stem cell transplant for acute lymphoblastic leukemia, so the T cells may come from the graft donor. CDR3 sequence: CASSPLRVNEQFF. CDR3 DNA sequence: TGTGCCAGCAGCCCCCTCAGGGTCAATGAGCAGTTCTTC.